These 30 T cell receptor beta chains were sequenced from one sample in a study of molecular identifiers for immune sequencing clone quantification. TCRdb ran MiXCR on the PCR reads and lists one entry per CDR3 protein. The data contain hundreds of thousands of distinct CDR3 sequences, less than 30% of them seen just once; the ten biggest clones take up about 0.84%. Sequencing input: naive CD8+ T cells from blood, with Jurkat cell RNA spiked in. Subset defined: FACS-sorted CD8+CD4-CCR7+CD45RA+ naive T cells. These receptors all stem from a human donor in good health. Some libraries in this study had Jurkat cell RNA spiked in.

This clonotype was counted many times. The chain has TRBV7-2 and TRBJ1-1; D call uncertain. CDR3 length: 12 amino acids. Trimming pared 4 bases from V and 8 bases from J, leaving 11 bases between. Germline V lookup: CDR1 SGHTA, CDR2 FQGNSA. Written as DNA, the CDR3 is TGTGCCAGCAGCTCACCGGGTCTAGAAGCTTTCTTT. Amino acids: CASSSPGLEAFF.

V and J are TRBV12-3 or TRBV12-4 and TRBJ2-5; weak D call: TRBD1 (6 bases). The CDR3 length is 15 residues. Trimming took 5 bases from V and 2 from J, leaving 15 bases between them. The CDR3 spells CASSAWTERQETQYF. CDR3 sequence (DNA): TGTGCCAGCAGTGCGTGGACAGAGCGGCAAGAGACCCAGTACTTC.

As to this clonotype: A read error may explain this, as a much larger clone is one base away. The gene calls are TRBV5-6 and TRBJ2-3; tentatively, D is TRBD1 or TRBD2 (6 bases each). This CDR3 is 17 amino acids long. Germline lookup yields CDR1 SGHDT and CDR2 YYEEEE. V was cut by 4 bases and J by 0 bases, with 18 bases left in between. DNA for the CDR3: TGTGCCAGCAGCGCGGGACAACGGATCTCTAGCACAGATACGCAGTATTTT. It specifies CASSAGQRISSTDTQYF.

J is TRBJ1-6 and V is TRBV27, with a weak D call TRBD1 (5 bases). The CDR3 runs 17 residues. Deletions cut 0 bases from V and 7 bases from J, with 16 bases between. The germline CDR1 and CDR2 sequences are MNHEY and SMNVEV (reference sequence). The CDR3 nucleotides read TGTGCCAGCAGTTTATCGAGCAGGGTGGATTGGAATTCACCCCTCCACTTT. This sequence encodes CASSLSSRVDWNSPLHF.

In regard to this clonotype: A clone one base away is much larger, so this may be a read error. The V and J genes are TRBV20-1 and TRBJ2-7; maybe TRBD1 (6 bases). Germline-derived CDR1 and CDR2 are DFQATT and SNEGSKA (reference sequence). The CDR3 contains 12 residues. This CDR3 reads CSASNRAYVQYF. The CDR3 DNA follows: TGCAGTGCTAGTAACAGGGCCTACGTGCAGTACTTC.

The sample holds a few counts of this clonotype. J is TRBJ1-2 and V is TRBV25-1, with D possibly matching TRBD1 (6 bases). The V end lost 3 bases, the J end lost 4 bases, and 15 bases lay between the germline ends. From germline, CDR1 is MGHDK and CDR2 SYGVNS. The CDR3 spans 15 residues. The CDR3 is CASSDGLRGFYGYTF. The CDR3 DNA follows: TGTGCCAGCAGTGACGGCCTGAGGGGGTTCTATGGCTACACCTTC.

V usage is TRBV19 and J usage is TRBJ2-1; tentatively, D is TRBD2 (6 bases). V was pared by 1 base and J by 15 bases, with 13 bases between. The CDR3 length is 12 residues. Germline V gives CDR1 LNHDA, CDR2 SQIVND (reference sequence). The CDR3 region is CASSIVGGVAFF. CDR3 nucleotides: TGTGCCAGTAGTATAGTAGGAGGGGTCGCGTTCTTC.

On this clonotype: Given a much more abundant clone one base away, this may be a read error. The CDR3 does not end in the conserved phenylalanine or tryptophan, so this is likely a read error. It is unclear where the CDR3 begins or ends on the DNA, so no DNA is shown, and the CDR3 is as TCRdb lists it. CDR3: CASSPGTTELDL. The chain joins TRBV28 to TRBJ2-7; TRBD1 is the table's D call, not checked against the DNA. Counting both end residues, the CDR3 totals 12 amino acids. Germline V gene lookup returns CDR1 MDHEN and CDR2 SYDVKM.

At least ten counts were recorded for this clonotype. CDR3 sequence: CASTPTGAEAFF. CDR3 sequence (DNA): TGCGCCAGCACCCCGACAGGGGCTGAAGCTTTCTTT. V and J are TRBV10-2 and TRBJ1-1; TRBD1 matches 8 bases. CDR1 is WSHSY, CDR2 SAAADI, per germline. The J segment lost 6 bases and the V segment lost 7 bases, leaving 4 bases of the junction unmatched. The CDR3 is 12 residues long.

There are a few counts of this clonotype. This chain links TRBV28 with TRBJ2-3; 10 nucleotides match TRBD1. This CDR3 comprises 18 residues. The V gene's germline CDR1 is MDHEN and CDR2 SYDVKM. The ends lost 6 bases at V and 4 bases at J; junction bases unmatched: 16. The CDR3 coding sequence is TGTGCCAGCAGCAGGAGGGAGGCGGGACAGGGGTGGGCAGATACGCAGTATTTT. Translating it yields CASSRREAGQGWADTQYF.

Regarding this clonotype: A much larger clone differs by one base, so this may be a read error. This CDR3 fails to terminate in the conserved phenylalanine or tryptophan, so it likely reflects a read error. J is TRBJ2-3 and V is TRBV7-9; 12 bases agree with TRBD2. Germline lookup yields CDR1 SEHNR and CDR2 FQNEAQ (reference sequence). The CDR3 is 15 amino acids. V shed 6 bases, J shed 4 bases, and the junction held 5 bases outside the gene matches. CDR3 in DNA: TGTGCCAGCAGGGAGACTAGCGGGGGATCAGATACGCAGTATCTT. This translates into CASRETSGGSDTQYL.

In the case of this clonotype: Compared with germline, one end of the junction differs, possibly owing to a read error. The chain joins TRBV9 to TRBJ2-3; TRBD1 aligns across 9 bases. CDR1 SGDLS and CDR2 YYNGEE come from the germline V gene. CDR3 size: 14 residues. Here the CDR3 reads CAGSGTGSTDTQYF. The DNA for the CDR3 is TGTGCCGGCAGCGGGACAGGGAGCACAGATACGCAGTATTTT.

This clonotype was seen repeatedly, ten times or more. The chain couples TRBV11-2 to TRBJ2-5; 7 bases agree with TRBD1. CDR3 length equals 15 residues. J lost 0 bases, V lost 1 base, and 2 bases had no gene match. Looked up from germline, CDR1 is SGHAT and CDR2 is FQNNGV. The CDR3 region is CASSLGTGYQETQYF. In DNA form, the CDR3 reads TGTGCCAGCAGCTTAGGGACAGGATACCAAGAGACCCAGTACTTC. Filled out from reference TRBV11-2 and TRBJ2-5, the complete variable domain reads EAGVAQSPRYKIIEKRQSVAFWCNPISGHATLYWYQQILGQGPKLLIQFQNNGVVDDSQLPKDRFSAERLKGVDSTLKIQPAKLEDSAVYLCASSLGTGYQETQYFGPGTRLLVL.

Of note for this clonotype: Since a much larger clone is just one base distant, this may be a read error. The chain uses TRBV19 and TRBJ1-5; D not resolved. The V gene's germline CDR1 is LNHDA and CDR2 SQIVND (reference sequence). The CDR3 runs to 11 residues. CDR3: CASSSSWPRHF. In DNA form, the CDR3 reads TGTGCCAGTAGTTCGTCGTGGCCCCGGCATTTT.

The chain joins TRBV4-1 to TRBJ2-1, with a tentative D call TRBD1 (7 bases). This CDR3 contains 15 residues. V dropped 1 base and J dropped 6 bases, with 13 bases sitting between them. Germline CDR1 MGHRA, CDR2 YSYEKL. CDR3 nucleotides: TGCGCCAGCAGCCAAGCCAGGGGGGCCCTCAATGAGCAGTTCTTC. Translating it yields CASSQARGALNEQFF.

Notes on this clonotype: A much larger clone lies one base from this, so it may be a read error. The chain employs TRBV5-1 and TRBJ2-3; 11 bases fit TRBD2. Trimming took 10 bases from V and 7 from J; bases not matched to a gene: 11. The CDR3 length is 14 residues. Germline V lookup: CDR1 SGHRS, CDR2 YFSETQ. The CDR3 protein is CASTLAGGTHTQYF. The CDR3 coding sequence is TGCGCCTCCACCCTAGCGGGAGGAACACATACGCAGTATTTT.

At least ten counts were recorded for this clonotype. V usage is TRBV6-2 or TRBV6-3 and J usage is TRBJ2-1; D possibly matches TRBD1 or TRBD2 (5 bases each). Germline CDR1 reads MNHEY; CDR2 reads SVGEGT. Trimming stripped 5 bases from V and 2 bases from J, with 19 bases between. This CDR3 has 17 residues. The CDR3 nucleotides are TGTGCCAGCAGTGCGTGGTCGGGGCCCTTCACCTACAATGAGCAGTTCTTC. It yields the protein CASSAWSGPFTYNEQFF.

In the case of this clonotype: This may come from a read error, since a much larger clone is one base off. The V and J genes are TRBV28 and TRBJ2-7, with D uncertain. The V gene's germline CDR1 is MDHEN and CDR2 SYDVKM. The V end was cut by 6 bases, the J end by 5 bases, with 11 bases between. This CDR3 comprises 12 residues. The CDR3 DNA reads TGTGCCAGCAGCCCCTTTCGGGACGAGCAGTACTTC. This codes for CASSPFRDEQYF. Full variable domain (outside the CDR3, taken from reference TRBV28 and TRBJ2-7): DVKVTQSSRYLVKRTGEKVFLECVQDMDHENMFWYRQDPGLGLRLIYFSYDVKMKEKGDIPEGYSVSREKKERFSLILESASTNQTSMYLCASSPFRDEQYFGPGTRLTVT.

In regard to this clonotype: One junction end does not reproduce the germline sequence, and a read error may be involved. The J gene is TRBJ1-1, the V gene TRBV6-9; D unresolved. The CDR3 has 10 residues. From germline, CDR1 is MNHGY and CDR2 SVAAGI. The CDR3 sequence: CASGGTEALF. CDR3 coding DNA: TGTGCCTCGGGTGGCACTGAAGCTCTCTTT.

Ten or more counts support this clonotype. The chain has TRBV7-9 and TRBJ2-3, with 10 bases matching TRBD2. Germline lookup yields CDR1 SEHNR and CDR2 FQNEAQ (reference sequence). The CDR3 consists of 16 residues. Germline trimming cut 2 bases from V and 1 base from J; bases unmatched to any gene: 3. The CDR3 sequence is CASSLLGLAGTDTQYF. CDR3 nucleotides: TGTGCCAGCAGCTTACTAGGACTAGCGGGCACAGATACGCAGTATTTT.

The chain recombines TRBV21-1 with TRBJ1-4; TRBD1 was called by the table and not checked on the DNA. TRBV21-1 has pseudogene status. CDR3 length: 16 residues. Here the CDR3 reads CASSKAPGGHGEKLFF. The CDR3 bases are TGTGCCAGCAGCAAAGCGCCCGGGGGGCACGGTGAAAAACTGTTTTTT.

The sample holds a few counts of this clonotype. The chain employs TRBV6-5 and TRBJ2-5; no clear D gene. V dropped 2 bases and J dropped 4 bases, with 8 bases sitting between them. Germline assignment: CDR1 MNHEY and CDR2 SVGAGI. This CDR3 spans 13 amino acids. Here the CDR3 DNA reads TGTGCCAGCAGTTACATGTGGGGAGAGACCCAGTACTTC. Translated, it gives CASSYMWGETQYF.

The rearrangement uses TRBV5-4 and TRBJ1-3; D is unresolved. Germline loops: CDR1 SGHNT, CDR2 YYREEE (reference sequence). Trimming shortened V by 3 bases and J by 2 bases, and 9 bases separated the two germline ends. This CDR3 is built from 14 residues. The CDR3 DNA reads TGTGCCAGCAGCTGGGCCGGAGCTGGAAACACCATATATTTT. Its translation: CASSWAGAGNTIYF.

This clonotype was seen once. The genes are TRBV19 and TRBJ1-5; TRBD1 might be the D (6 bases). V was shortened by 6 bases and J by 1 base, with 13 bases between the two germline ends. In germline, CDR1 is LNHDA, CDR2 SQIVND (reference sequence). The CDR3 length is 15 residues. CDR3 protein: CASRPRGGSNQPQHF. DNA for the CDR3: TGTGCCAGTAGACCTCGGGGGGGCAGCAATCAGCCCCAGCATTTT. The full variable domain, completed using reference TRBV19 and TRBJ1-5, is DGGITQSPKYLFRKEGQNVTLSCEQNLNHDAMYWYRQDPGQGLRLIYYSQIVNDFQKGDIAEGYSVSREKKESFPLTVTSAQKNPTAFYLCASRPRGGSNQPQHFGDGTRLSIL.

This clonotype appeared a few times. The gene calls are TRBV2 and TRBJ1-4; D unresolved. CDR3 length: 14 amino acids. The V end lost 2 bases, the J end lost 7 bases, and 11 bases lay between the germline ends. Germline V gene sequence: CDR1 SNHLY, CDR2 FYNNEI. The CDR3 DNA is TGTGCCAGCAGTGAACTGGAGGAGGGTGAAAAACTGTTTTTT. This gives the protein CASSELEEGEKLFF.

This clonotype was seen ten or more times. The chain couples TRBV7-9 to TRBJ2-3; 8 bases line up with TRBD2. V gave up 3 bases and J gave up 4 bases; unmatched junction bases: 6. Germline assignment: CDR1 SEHNR and CDR2 FQNEAQ (reference sequence). The CDR3 consists of 15 residues. CDR3 bases: TGTGCCAGCAGCTTTAACGGGAGGGCGGCAGATACGCAGTATTTT. Translating gives CASSFNGRAADTQYF.

In its sample, this clonotype was seen many times. The genes are TRBV20-1 and TRBJ1-1; no firm D call. Germline CDR1 is DFQATT and CDR2 is SNEGSKA (reference sequence). The CDR3 sequence is 12 residues long. Trimming stripped 3 bases from V and 2 bases from J, with 7 bases between. The DNA of the CDR3 is TGCAGTGCTAGGACGACTAACACTGAAGCTTTCTTT. Its protein is CSARTTNTEAFF.

To note about this clonotype: This could be a read error, since a much larger clone is one nucleotide away. CDR3 region: CASSPQGQGASCYEQYF. CDR3 nucleotide sequence: TGTGCCAGCAGCCCACAGGGACAGGGGGCTAGCTGCTACGAGCAGTACTTC. This chain connects TRBV27 to TRBJ2-7; TRBD1 agrees at 12 bases. CDR1 and CDR2 (germline): MNHEY, SMNVEV (reference sequence). After removal of 6 bases from V and 3 bases from J, the junction contained 12 bases not matched to a gene. The CDR3 is made up of 17 amino acids.

With regard to this clonotype: At one end the junction does not follow the germline gene, possibly because of a read error. The chain is built from TRBV27 and TRBJ1-1, with D unclear. The CDR3 runs to 14 residues. Per germline, CDR1 MNHEY and CDR2 SMNVEV (reference sequence). CDR3 sequence reads: CASSLFSGNTETFF. CDR3 DNA: TGTGCCAGCAGTTTATTTTCGGGGAACACTGAAACTTTCTTT.

This clonotype was recorded at least ten times. This chain connects TRBV5-1 to TRBJ2-3; 9 bases fit TRBD1. Germline V CDR1 and CDR2: SGHRS, YFSETQ. The CDR3 length is 17 residues. Losses at the gene ends were 0 bases for V and 3 bases for J; bases not matched to a gene: 8. The CDR3 spells CASSLGPRTGATDTQYF. In DNA form, the CDR3 reads TGCGCCAGCAGCTTGGGGCCCCGGACAGGGGCTACAGATACGCAGTATTTT. The whole variable domain, filled in from reference TRBV5-1 and TRBJ2-3, reads KAGVTQTPRYLIKTRGQQVTLSCSPISGHRSVSWYQQTPGQGLQFLFEYFSETQRNKGNFPGRFSGRQFSNSRSEMNVSTLELGDSALYLCASSLGPRTGATDTQYFGPGTRLTVL.